This T cell receptor beta chain was sequenced for a study of blood T cell repertoires in COVID-19. Looking at the study overall: Samples came from the United States, Italy and Spain, spanning acute and convalescent COVID-19. From T cells, B-cell-depleted T cells, or PBMCs came the material, which was cDNA or gDNA.

Original data processing: Estimated nucleated cell counts came from reference gene primer amplification. The protocol was immunoSEQ multiplex PCR, while the TCRdb copy is restricted to in-frame clones and leaves out a portion. The V and J calls and clone size come from that table; D and trimming were worked out from the DNA. Counted here are 240,000 or so clones, nearly 90% occurring once; the ten biggest clones make up under 0.95%. The ends were cut back, 1 base at V and 6 bases at J, with 19 bases in the middle. Looked up from germline, CDR1 is LGHNA and CDR2 is YSLEER. CDR3 size: 16 residues. Sequencing was performed on peripheral blood. This receptor was identified in a woman in her 30s with acute or convalescent COVID-19. The V gene is TRBV4-3, the J gene TRBJ2-7; D is uncertain. CDR3 coding DNA: TGCGCCAGCAGCCAAGGGGTAGGTTCCGTCGGAGCCGAGCAGTACTTC. This codes for CASSQGVGSVGAEQYF.